This TCR beta chain was captured in a study of blood T cell repertoires in COVID-19. Germline V gene lookup returns CDR1 SQVTM and CDR2 ANQGSEA. V lost 6 bases to trimming and J lost 5 bases, with 12 bases between them. This CDR3 comprises 12 residues. Authors' data handling: Amplification of reference gene primers was used by the study to estimate nucleated cell counts. Some clones are missing from TCRdb's copy, which holds only in-frame ones; the method was immunoSEQ multiplex PCR. V and J calls and clone size come straight from that table; D and trimming were deduced from the DNA. The sample holds tens of thousands of clones; about 81% are singletons and the top ten take 22%.

This chain links TRBV29-1 with TRBJ2-3; possible D gene TRBD1, 5 bases. The sequenced sample was peripheral blood. This receptor was taken from a woman between 55 and 75 years old with acute or convalescent COVID-19. CDR3 in amino acids: CSVRRVGDTQYF. The CDR3 DNA is TGCAGCGTGCGCAGGGTGGGAGATACGCAGTATTTT.